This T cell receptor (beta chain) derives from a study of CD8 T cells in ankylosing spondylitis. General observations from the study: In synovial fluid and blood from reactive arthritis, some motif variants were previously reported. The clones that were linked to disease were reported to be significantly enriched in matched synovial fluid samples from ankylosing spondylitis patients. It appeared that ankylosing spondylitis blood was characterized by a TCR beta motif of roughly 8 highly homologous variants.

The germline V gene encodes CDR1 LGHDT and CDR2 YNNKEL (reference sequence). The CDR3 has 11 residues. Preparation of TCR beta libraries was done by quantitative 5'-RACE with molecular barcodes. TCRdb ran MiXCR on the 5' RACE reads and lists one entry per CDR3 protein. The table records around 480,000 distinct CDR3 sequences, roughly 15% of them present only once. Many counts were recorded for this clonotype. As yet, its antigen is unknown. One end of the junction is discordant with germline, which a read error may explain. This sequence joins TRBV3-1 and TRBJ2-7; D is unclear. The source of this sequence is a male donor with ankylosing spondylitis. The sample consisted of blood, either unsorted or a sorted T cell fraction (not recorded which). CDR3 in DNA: TGCGCCAGCAGCCAAGGTTACGAGCAGTACTTC. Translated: CASSQGYEQYF.